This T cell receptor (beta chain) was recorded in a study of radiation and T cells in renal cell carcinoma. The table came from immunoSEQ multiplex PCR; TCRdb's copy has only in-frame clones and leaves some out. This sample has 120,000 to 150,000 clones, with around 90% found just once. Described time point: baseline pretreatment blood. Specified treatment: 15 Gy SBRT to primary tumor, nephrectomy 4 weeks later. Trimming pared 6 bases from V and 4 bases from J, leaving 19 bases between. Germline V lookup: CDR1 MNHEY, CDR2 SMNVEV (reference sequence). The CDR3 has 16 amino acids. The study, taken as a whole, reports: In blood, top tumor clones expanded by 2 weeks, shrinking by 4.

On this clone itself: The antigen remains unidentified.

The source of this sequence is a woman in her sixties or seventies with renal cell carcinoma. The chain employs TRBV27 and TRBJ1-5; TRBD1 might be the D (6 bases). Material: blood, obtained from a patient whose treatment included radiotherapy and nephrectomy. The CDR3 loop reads CASSPGDQGWNQPQHF. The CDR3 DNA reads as TGTGCCAGCAGCCCAGGGGACCAGGGGTGGAATCAGCCCCAGCATTTT.